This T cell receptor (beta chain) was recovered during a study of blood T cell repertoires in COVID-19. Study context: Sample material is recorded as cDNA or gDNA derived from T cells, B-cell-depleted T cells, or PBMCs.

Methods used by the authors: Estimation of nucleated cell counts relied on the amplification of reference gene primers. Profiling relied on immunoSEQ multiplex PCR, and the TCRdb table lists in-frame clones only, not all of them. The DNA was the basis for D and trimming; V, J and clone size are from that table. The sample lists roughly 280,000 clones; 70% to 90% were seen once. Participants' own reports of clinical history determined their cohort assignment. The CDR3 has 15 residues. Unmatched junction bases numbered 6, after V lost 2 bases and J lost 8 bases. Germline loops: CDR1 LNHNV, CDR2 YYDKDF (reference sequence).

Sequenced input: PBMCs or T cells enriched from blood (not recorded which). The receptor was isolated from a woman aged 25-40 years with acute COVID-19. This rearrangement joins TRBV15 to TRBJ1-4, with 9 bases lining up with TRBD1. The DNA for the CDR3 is TGTGCCACCAGCAGAAACCGGGACAGGGACGAAAAACTGTTTTTT. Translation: CATSRNRDRDEKLFF.